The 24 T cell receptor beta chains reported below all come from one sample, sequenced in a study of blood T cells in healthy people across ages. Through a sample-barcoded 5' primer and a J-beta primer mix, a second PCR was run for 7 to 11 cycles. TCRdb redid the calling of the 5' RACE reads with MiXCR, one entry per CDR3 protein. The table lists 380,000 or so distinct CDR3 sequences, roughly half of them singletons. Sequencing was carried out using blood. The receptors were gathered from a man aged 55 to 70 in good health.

The CDR3 DNA reads TGTGCCAGCAGCTCCGGGCCTGGGGCCTACGAGCAGTACTTC. It encodes CASSSGPGAYEQYF. The rearrangement uses TRBV7-3 and TRBJ2-7, with D hard to call. The CDR3 is 14 residues long. The germline V gene encodes CDR1 SGHTA and CDR2 FQGTGA. Trimming pared 4 bases from V and 2 bases from J, leaving 12 bases between.

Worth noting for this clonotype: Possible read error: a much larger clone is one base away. The CDR3 here is CASSVSSTDTQYF. CDR3 nucleotide sequence: TGTGCCAGCAGTGTATCTAGCACAGATACGCAGTATTTT. J is TRBJ2-3 and V is TRBV27; D is undetermined. This CDR3 region has 13 residues. Germline values: CDR1 MNHEY, CDR2 SMNVEV (reference sequence).

The CDR3 coding sequence is TGTGCCAGTCAGCGTCTAGCGGGAGACTACGAGCAGTACTTC. As protein: CASQRLAGDYEQYF. The chain is built from TRBV19 and TRBJ2-7, with 10 positions matching TRBD2. This CDR3 is built from 14 residues. V lost 8 bases, J lost 3 bases, and 7 bases stayed unmatched. Germline CDR1 reads LNHDA; CDR2 reads SQIVND (reference sequence).

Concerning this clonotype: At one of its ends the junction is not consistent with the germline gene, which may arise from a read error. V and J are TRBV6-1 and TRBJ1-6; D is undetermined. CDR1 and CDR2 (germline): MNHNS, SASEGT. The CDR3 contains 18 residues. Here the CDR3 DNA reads TGTGCCAGCAGTCCAGGACGGCTGAGGAACGTTGGTAATTCACCCCCCCACTTT. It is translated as CASSPGRLRNVGNSPPHF.

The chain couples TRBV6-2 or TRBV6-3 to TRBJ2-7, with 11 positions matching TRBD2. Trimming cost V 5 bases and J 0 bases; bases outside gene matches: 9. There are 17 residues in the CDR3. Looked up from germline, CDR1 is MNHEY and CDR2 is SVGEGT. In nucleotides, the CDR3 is TGTGCCAGCAGTGCCGCCTGGACTAGCGGGCCCTCCTACGAGCAGTACTTC. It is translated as CASSAAWTSGPSYEQYF.

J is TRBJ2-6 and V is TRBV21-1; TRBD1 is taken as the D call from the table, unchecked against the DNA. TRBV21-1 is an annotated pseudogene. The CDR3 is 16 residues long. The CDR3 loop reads CASSIRRGRGANVLTF. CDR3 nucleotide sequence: TGTGCCAGCAGCATAAGGCGTGGGCGGGGGGCCAACGTCCTGACTTTC.

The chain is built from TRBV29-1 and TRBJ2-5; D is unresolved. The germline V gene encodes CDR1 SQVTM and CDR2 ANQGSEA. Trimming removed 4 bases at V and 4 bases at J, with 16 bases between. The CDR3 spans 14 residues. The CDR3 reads CSVAKVGRLETQYF. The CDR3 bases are TGCAGCGTTGCGAAAGTGGGCCGGTTAGAGACCCAGTACTTC.

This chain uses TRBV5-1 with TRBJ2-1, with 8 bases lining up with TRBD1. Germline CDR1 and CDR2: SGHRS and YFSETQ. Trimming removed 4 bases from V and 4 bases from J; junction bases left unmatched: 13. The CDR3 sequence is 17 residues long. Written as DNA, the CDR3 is TGCGCCAGCAGCCCTGCCGCCCGAACAGGGGGTTACAATGAGCAGTTCTTC. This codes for CASSPAARTGGYNEQFF.

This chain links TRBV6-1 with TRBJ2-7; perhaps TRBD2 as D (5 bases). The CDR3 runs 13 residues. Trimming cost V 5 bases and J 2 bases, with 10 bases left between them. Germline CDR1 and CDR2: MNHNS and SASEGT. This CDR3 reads CASSWELAYEQYF. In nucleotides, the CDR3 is TGTGCCAGCAGTTGGGAACTAGCCTACGAGCAGTACTTC.

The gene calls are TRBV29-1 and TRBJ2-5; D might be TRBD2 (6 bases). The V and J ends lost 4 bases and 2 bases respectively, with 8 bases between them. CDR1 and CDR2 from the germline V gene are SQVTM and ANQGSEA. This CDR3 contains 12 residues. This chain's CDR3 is CSVGDFQETQYF. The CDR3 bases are TGCAGCGTTGGGGACTTTCAAGAGACCCAGTACTTC.

CDR3 bases: TGCAGTGCTAGAGATGGGGTACAGGGGTGGGAGACCCAGTACTTC. Translating it yields CSARDGVQGWETQYF. The chain has TRBV20-1 and TRBJ2-7; 7 bases map to TRBD1. The J call may not be correct, given that the DNA end is closer to TRBJ2-5. Germline values: CDR1 DFQATT, CDR2 SNEGSKA (reference sequence). The CDR3 runs 15 residues.

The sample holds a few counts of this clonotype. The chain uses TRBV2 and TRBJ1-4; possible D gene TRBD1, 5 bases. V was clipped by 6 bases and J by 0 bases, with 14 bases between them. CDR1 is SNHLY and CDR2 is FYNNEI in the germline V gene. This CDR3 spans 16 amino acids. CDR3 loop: CASRAGGRTTNEKLFF. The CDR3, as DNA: TGTGCCAGCAGGGCGGGGGGAAGGACAACTAATGAAAAACTGTTTTTT.

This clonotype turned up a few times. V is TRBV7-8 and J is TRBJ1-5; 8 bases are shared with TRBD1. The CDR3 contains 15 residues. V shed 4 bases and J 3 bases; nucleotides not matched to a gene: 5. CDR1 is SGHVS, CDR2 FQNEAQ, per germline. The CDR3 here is CASSSQGAVNQPQHF. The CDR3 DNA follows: TGTGCCAGCAGCTCCCAGGGGGCCGTCAATCAGCCCCAGCATTTT.

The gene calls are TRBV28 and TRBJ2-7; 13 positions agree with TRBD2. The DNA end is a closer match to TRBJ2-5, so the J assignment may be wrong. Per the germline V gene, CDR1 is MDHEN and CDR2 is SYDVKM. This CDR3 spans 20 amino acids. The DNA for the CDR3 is TGTGCCAGCAGTCTAAAAATAACTAGCGGGAGGGCCTGGAGTTACGAGACCCAGTACTTC. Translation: CASSLKITSGRAWSYETQYF.

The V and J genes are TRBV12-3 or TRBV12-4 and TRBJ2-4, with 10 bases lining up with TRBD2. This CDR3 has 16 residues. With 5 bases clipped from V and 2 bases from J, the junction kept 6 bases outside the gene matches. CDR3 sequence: CASSPGLAAPKNIQYF. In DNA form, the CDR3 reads TGTGCCAGCAGTCCCGGACTAGCGGCTCCCAAAAACATTCAGTACTTC.

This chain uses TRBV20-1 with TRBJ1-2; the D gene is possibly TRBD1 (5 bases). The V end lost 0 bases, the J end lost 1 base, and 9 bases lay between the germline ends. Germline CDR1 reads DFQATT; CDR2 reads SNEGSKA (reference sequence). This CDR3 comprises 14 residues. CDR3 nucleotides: TGCAGTGCTAGAGAGAGGGGATTTAACTATGGCTACACCTTC. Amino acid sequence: CSARERGFNYGYTF.

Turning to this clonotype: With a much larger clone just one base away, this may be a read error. The CDR3 DNA reads as TGCAGTGCTGACGGGACTAGCGGGACATACAATGAGCAGTACTTC. The encoded protein is CSADGTSGTYNEQYF. The gene calls are TRBV20-1 and TRBJ2-5; 13 bases match TRBD2. Germline CDR1 reads DFQATT; CDR2 reads SNEGSKA (reference sequence). This CDR3 is built from 15 residues. V shed 5 bases and J 11 bases; nucleotides not matched to a gene: 14.

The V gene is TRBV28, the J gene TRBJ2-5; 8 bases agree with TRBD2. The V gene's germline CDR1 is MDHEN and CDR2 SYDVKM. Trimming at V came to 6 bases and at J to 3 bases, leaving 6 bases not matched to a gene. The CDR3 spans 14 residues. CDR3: CASRAGEREETQYF. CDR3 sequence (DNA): TGTGCCAGCAGAGCGGGAGAGCGCGAAGAGACCCAGTACTTC. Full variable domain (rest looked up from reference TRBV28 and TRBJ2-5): DVKVTQSSRYLVKRTGEKVFLECVQDMDHENMFWYRQDPGLGLRLIYFSYDVKMKEKGDIPEGYSVSREKKERFSLILESASTNQTSMYLCASRAGEREETQYFGPGTRLLVL.

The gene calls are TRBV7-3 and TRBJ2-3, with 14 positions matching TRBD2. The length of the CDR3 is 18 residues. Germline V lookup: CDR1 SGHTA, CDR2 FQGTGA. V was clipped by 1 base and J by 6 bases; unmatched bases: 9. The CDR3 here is CASSLSGGLAGGRDTQYF. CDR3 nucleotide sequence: TGTGCCAGCAGCTTAAGCGGAGGACTAGCGGGAGGTCGGGATACGCAGTATTTT.

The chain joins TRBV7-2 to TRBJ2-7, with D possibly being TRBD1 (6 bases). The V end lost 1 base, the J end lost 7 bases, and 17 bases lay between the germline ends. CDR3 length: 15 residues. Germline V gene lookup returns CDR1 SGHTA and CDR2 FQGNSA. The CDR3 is CASSLDRTRDNEQYF. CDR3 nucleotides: TGTGCCAGCAGCTTAGACCGGACCCGGGACAATGAGCAGTACTTC.

CDR3 nucleotide sequence: TGTGCCAGCAGCCCTACTCCGAGGGGGAACATTCAGTACTTC. This gives the protein CASSPTPRGNIQYF. The chain recombines TRBV28 with TRBJ2-4, with D possibly being TRBD1 (6 bases). Germline V CDR1 and CDR2: MDHEN, SYDVKM. The CDR3 covers 14 residues. The V gene lost 6 bases and the J gene lost 7 bases, with 16 bases spanning the gap.

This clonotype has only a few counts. This CDR3 reads CASSQSTHARQYF. DNA of the CDR3: TGTGCCAGCAGCCAGAGCACCCACGCTCGGCAGTACTTC. This chain joins TRBV7-6 and TRBJ2-5; no firm D call. The CDR3 sequence is 13 residues long. V lost 5 bases, J lost 11 bases, and 18 bases lay in between. Germline V gene sequence: CDR1 SGHVS, CDR2 FNYEAQ. The variable domain in full, completed from reference TRBV7-6 and TRBJ2-5, reads GAGVSQSPRYKVTKRGQDVALRCDPISGHVSLYWYRQALGQGPEFLTYFNYEAQQDKSGLPNDRFSAERPEGSISTLTIQRTEQRDSAMYRCASSQSTHARQYFGPGTRLLVL.

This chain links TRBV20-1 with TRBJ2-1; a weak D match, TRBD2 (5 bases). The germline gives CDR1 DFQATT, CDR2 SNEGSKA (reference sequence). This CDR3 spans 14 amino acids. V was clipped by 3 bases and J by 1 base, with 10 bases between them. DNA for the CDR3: TGCAGTGCTAGTCAACTAGGGTCCTACAATGAGCAGTTCTTC. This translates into CSASQLGSYNEQFF.

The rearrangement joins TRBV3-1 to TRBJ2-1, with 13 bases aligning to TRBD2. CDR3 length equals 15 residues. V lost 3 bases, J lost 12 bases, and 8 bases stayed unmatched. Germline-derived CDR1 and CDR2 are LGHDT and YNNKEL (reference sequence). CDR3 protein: CASSQDRTSGSVQFF. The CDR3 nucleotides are TGTGCCAGCAGCCAGGACAGGACTAGCGGGAGTGTGCAGTTCTTC.